This TCR beta chain was sequenced during a study of blood T cell repertoires in COVID-19. Study information: Some COVID-19 samples were acute and others convalescent; all came from the United States, Italy and Spain. T cells, B-cell-depleted T cells, or PBMCs provided the cDNA or gDNA that served as material.

Authors' methods: Researchers report that nucleated cell counts were estimated from reference gene primer amplification. Profiled with immunoSEQ multiplex PCR; TCRdb holds only in-frame clones, not every one. V and J calls and clone size are given by that table; D and trimming were obtained from the DNA. Of about 270,000 clones listed, approximately 86% were seen once; the top ten hold approximately 9%. The TCR comes from a man aged 35-49 years with active or convalescent COVID-19. Material: peripheral blood.

CDR3: CASSLKTGGNNQPQHF. CDR3 DNA: TGTGCCAGCAGTTTAAAGACAGGGGGCAATAATCAGCCCCAGCATTTT. The chain is built from TRBV28 and TRBJ1-5; 10 positions match TRBD1. The CDR3 runs to 16 residues. The ends lost 2 bases at V and 4 bases at J; junction bases unmatched: 5. The germline gives CDR1 MDHEN, CDR2 SYDVKM. The whole variable domain, filled in from reference TRBV28 and TRBJ1-5, reads DVKVTQSSRYLVKRTGEKVFLECVQDMDHENMFWYRQDPGLGLRLIYFSYDVKMKEKGDIPEGYSVSREKKERFSLILESASTNQTSMYLCASSLKTGGNNQPQHFGDGTRLSIL.